Listed below are T cell receptor beta chains from one sample, sequenced in a study of beta chain features in type 1 diabetes. Sequencing was performed with immunoSEQ multiplex PCR; in TCRdb, only in-frame clones are kept and a portion is missing. The sample has about 220,000 clones; roughly a tenth are singletons. The sample comprised central memory CD4+ T cells from blood. The origin of the receptors is a man younger than 35 in good health. Both conserved end residues are part of each CDR3. The D gene is left open where the match is weak. A row's size may be missing; if present it is once, few, many or a size class.

CDR3 DNA	CDR3 protein	J gene	V gene	clone size	D gene
TGTGCCAGCCGGCGAGGCCAGAACACTGAAGCTTTCTTT	CASRRGQNTEAFF	TRBJ1-1	TRBV9	-	-
TGTGCCAGCAGTTACTACGGTACGACCTACGAGCAGTACTTC	CASSYYGTTYEQYF	TRBJ2-7	TRBV6-5	once	-
TGTGCCAGCAGTTCCCCGGCGGGGCTAAGACAGCCCCAGCATTTT	CASSSPAGLRQPQHF	TRBJ1-5	TRBV28	few	-
TGTGCCAGCAGCCCATGGAATACGTCCGGGGACTTC	CASSPWNTSGDF	TRBJ1-2	TRBV28	few	-
TGTGCCAGCAGCTTTTCCCTAACCGGGGGCACAGATACGCAGTATTTT	CASSFSLTGGTDTQYF	TRBJ2-3	TRBV7-2	-	-
TGTGCCAGCAGTGAATTTAGCCCGGGGACCCAGTACTTC	CASSEFSPGTQYF	TRBJ2-5	TRBV25-1	few	-
TGCGCCAGCAGCCAAGAATACAGGGGGCAGGACGAGCAGTACTTC	CASSQEYRGQDEQYF	TRBJ2-7	TRBV4-3	-	TRBD1
TGTGCCCTTTCCTCGGTGTACTATGGCTACACCTTC	CALSSVYYGYTF	TRBJ1-2	TRBV7-2	few	-
TGTGCCAGCAGCTTAGTTGGGCAGGGGATTATTCAGCCCCAGCATTTT	CASSLVGQGIIQPQHF	TRBJ1-5	TRBV7-8	few	-
TGTGCCAGCAGCCACCCCCGGGGAGCAGGGGACACCGGGGAGCTGTTTTTT	CASSHPRGAGDTGELFF	TRBJ2-2	TRBV14	-	-